The 18 T cell receptor beta chains below come from one sample, sequenced in a study of T cells after yellow fever vaccination. TCRdb passed the 5' RACE reads through MiXCR, listing each CDR3 protein once. The sample yields more than 90,000 distinct CDR3 sequences, around 6.7% seen once. Sequenced material: CD4+ T cells sorted from PBMCs, taken more than 40 days after the first yellow fever vaccination. The origin of the receptors is a man between 18 and 35 years old who received the YFV17D yellow fever vaccine.

This clonotype has ten or more counts. V gene TRBV7-2 combines with J gene TRBJ2-7; D gene ambiguous. Trimming left V 4 bases short and J 5 bases short, with 15 bases between. The germline CDR1 and CDR2 sequences are SGHTA and FQGNSA. This CDR3 has 14 residues. This CDR3 reads CASSSSLRSNEQYF. The CDR3 DNA sequence: TGTGCCAGCAGCTCCTCGCTCCGGTCGAACGAGCAGTACTTC. Full variable domain (outside the CDR3, taken from reference TRBV7-2 and TRBJ2-7): GAGVSQSPSNKVTEKGKDVELRCDPISGHTALYWYRQSLGQGLEFLIYFQGNSAPDKSGLPSDRFSAERTGGSVSTLTIQRTQQEDSAVYLCASSSSLRSNEQYFGPGTRLTVT.

This clonotype has ten or more counts. The V and J genes are TRBV2 and TRBJ2-1; either TRBD1 or TRBD2 may fit D (6 bases each). V lost 5 bases to trimming and J lost 4 bases, with 15 bases between them. The CDR3 length is 15 residues. The germline CDR1 and CDR2 sequences are SNHLY and FYNNEI. The CDR3 DNA sequence: TGTGCCAGCAGTAAAGGGGGGACGCCGTACAATGAGCAGTTCTTC. It specifies CASSKGGTPYNEQFF. The complete variable domain, with remaining parts taken from reference TRBV2 and TRBJ2-1, reads EPEVTQTPSHQVTQMGQEVILRCVPISNHLYFYWYRQILGQKVEFLVSFYNNEISEKSEIFDDQFSVERPDGSNFTLKIRSTKLEDSAMYFCASSKGGTPYNEQFFGPGTRLTVL.

At least ten counts were recorded for this clonotype. The chain carries TRBV7-2 and TRBJ2-3; TRBD2 might be the D (6 bases). This CDR3 contains 16 residues. Trimming pared 4 bases from V and 1 base from J, leaving 15 bases between. The germline gives CDR1 SGHTA, CDR2 FQGNSA. CDR3 loop: CASSSLVGGGTDTQYF. Written as DNA, the CDR3 is TGTGCCAGCAGCTCCCTGGTGGGGGGTGGCACAGATACGCAGTATTTT.

This clonotype has a count of ten or more. V usage is TRBV4-3 and J usage is TRBJ2-5; tentative D call: TRBD1 (8 bases). The germline V and J ends were trimmed by 1 base and 4 bases, with 16 bases remaining between them. Germline CDR1 LGHNA, CDR2 YSLEER. The CDR3 is made up of 16 amino acids. The CDR3 region has the DNA TGCGCCAGCAGCCAAGTCGGAACAGGGGGGGGAGAGACCCAGTACTTC. Its protein product is CASSQVGTGGGETQYF.

This clonotype has only a few counts. CDR3 in amino acids: CASSRDGLYGYTF. The CDR3 DNA reads as TGTGCCAGCAGTCGGGACGGTCTCTATGGCTACACCTTC. The V call is TRBV5-4, the J call TRBJ1-2, with D possibly TRBD1 on 5 matching bases. The V and J ends lost 5 bases and 4 bases respectively, with 12 bases between them. The CDR3 length is 13 residues. Germline V gene lookup returns CDR1 SGHNT and CDR2 YYREEE (reference sequence).

This clonotype was seen ten or more times. The chain joins TRBV20-1 to TRBJ2-3; possibly TRBD1 or TRBD2 for D (6 bases each). The CDR3 is 15 amino acids. The germline V gene has CDR1 DFQATT and CDR2 SNEGSKA (reference sequence). Trimming pared 7 bases from V and 2 bases from J, leaving 19 bases between. CDR3 coding DNA: TGCAGTGGACTTCTCCCGGGGGCCCTCACAGATACGCAGTATTTT. Its translation: CSGLLPGALTDTQYF.

This clonotype has ten or more counts. This chain connects TRBV4-3 to TRBJ2-1; possibly TRBD2 for D (6 bases). CDR3 size: 13 residues. Deletions cut 0 bases from V and 12 bases from J, with 12 bases between. Germline assignment: CDR1 LGHNA and CDR2 YSLEER. For the CDR3, the DNA is TGCGCCAGCAGCCAAGAGTCGTGGGGACTGCAGTTCTTC. Encoded protein: CASSQESWGLQFF.

A note on this clonotype: A read error is possible here, since a much larger clone lies one base away. The chain joins TRBV19 to TRBJ2-3; D uncertain. Trimming removed 7 bases at V and 5 bases at J, with 7 bases between. Germline V lookup: CDR1 LNHDA, CDR2 SQIVND (reference sequence). The CDR3 is 11 residues long. The CDR3 here is CASKWVDTQYF. The CDR3 DNA reads TGTGCCAGTAAGTGGGTAGATACGCAGTATTTT.

J is TRBJ2-5 and V is TRBV20-1, with D maybe TRBD1 (5 bases). Germline V gives CDR1 DFQATT, CDR2 SNEGSKA (reference sequence). The CDR3 is 14 residues long. Between the trimmed V and J ends, which lost 4 bases and 5 bases, there was a span of 17 bases. The CDR3 protein is CSATRGHIPETQYF. DNA for the CDR3: TGCAGTGCTACAAGGGGCCATATCCCGGAGACCCAGTACTTC.

This clonotype has a count of ten or more. This chain links TRBV6-1 with TRBJ2-2; no definite D call. V gave up 4 bases and J gave up 5 bases, with 11 bases separating them. Germline V gene data show CDR1 as MNHNS and CDR2 as SASEGT. The length of the CDR3 is 14 residues. Here the CDR3 DNA reads TGTGCCAGCAGTGGGAGATTAGTGACCGGGGAGCTGTTTTTT. This encodes CASSGRLVTGELFF.

The CDR3 DNA follows: TGCGCCAGCAGCTTGGCTCTAGAGGAAGAGACCCAGTACTTC. The encoded protein is CASSLALEEETQYF. V usage is TRBV5-1 and J usage is TRBJ2-5, with D unresolved. Germline values: CDR1 SGHRS, CDR2 YFSETQ. Trimming removed 0 bases from V and 3 bases from J, with 9 bases in between. CDR3 size: 14 residues.

The chain employs TRBV5-1 and TRBJ1-2; weak D call: TRBD1 (5 bases). Germline CDR1 reads SGHRS; CDR2 reads YFSETQ. CDR3 length equals 14 residues. V lost 2 bases to trimming and J lost 8 bases, with 16 bases between them. The CDR3: CASSFGGQGDGYTF. In nucleotides, the CDR3 is TGCGCCAGCAGCTTCGGTGGTCAAGGGGACGGCTACACCTTC.

Notes on this clonotype: With a much larger clone just one base away, this may be a read error. This chain connects TRBV15 to TRBJ2-5; D is possibly TRBD2 (7 bases). Per the germline V gene, CDR1 is LNHNV and CDR2 is YYDKDF (reference sequence). This CDR3 is built from 13 residues. CDR3 DNA: TGTACCACCAGCAGAGGGGGGGGAGAGACCCAGTACTTC. It specifies CTTSRGGGETQYF.

This clonotype was found many times. This chain connects TRBV3-1 to TRBJ2-3, with no clear D. In germline, CDR1 is LGHDT, CDR2 YNNKEL (reference sequence). V was pared by 0 bases and J by 13 bases, with 14 bases between. CDR3 size: 13 residues. CDR3 nucleotide sequence: TGTGCCAGCAGCCAAGATCTAAGGGCCCGGGAGTATTTT. This gives the protein CASSQDLRAREYF.

Only a few counts were recorded for this clonotype. The chain employs TRBV7-6 and TRBJ2-1; tentative D call: TRBD2 (6 bases). From germline, CDR1 is SGHVS and CDR2 FNYEAQ. The CDR3 extends over 15 amino acids. V shed 1 base and J shed 7 bases, with 14 bases lying between them. The CDR3 spells CASSLDNGGANEQFF. CDR3 bases: TGTGCCAGCAGCTTAGACAACGGGGGAGCAAATGAGCAGTTCTTC.

The chain is built from TRBV7-2 and TRBJ2-1; tentatively, D is TRBD2 (6 bases). The germline CDR1 and CDR2 sequences are SGHTA and FQGNSA. This CDR3 region has 17 residues. V was clipped by 4 bases and J by 4 bases, with 20 bases between them. DNA for the CDR3: TGTGCCAGCAGCTCTGAGGGGCGGGGAAAATATTACAATGAGCAGTTCTTC. It translates to CASSSEGRGKYYNEQFF.

This clonotype was seen ten or more times. This rearrangement joins TRBV7-3 to TRBJ2-3; TRBD2 matches 12 bases. The CDR3 is made up of 17 amino acids. CDR1 is SGHTA, CDR2 FQGTGA, per germline. J lost 3 bases, V lost 1 base, and 5 bases had no gene match. CDR3 amino acids: CASSLRMTSGGTDTQYF. CDR3 DNA: TGTGCCAGCAGCTTAAGAATGACTAGCGGGGGTACAGATACGCAGTATTTT. Full variable domain (rest looked up from reference TRBV7-3 and TRBJ2-3): GAGVSQTPSNKVTEKGKYVELRCDPISGHTALYWYRQSLGQGPEFLIYFQGTGAADDSGLPNDRFFAVRPEGSVSTLKIQRTERGDSAVYLCASSLRMTSGGTDTQYFGPGTRLTVL.

This clonotype was found many times. The chain employs TRBV7-2 and TRBJ1-1; a weak D match, TRBD1 (5 bases). V was shortened by 1 base and J by 3 bases, with 12 bases between the two germline ends. The CDR3 is 15 amino acids. CDR1 is SGHTA, CDR2 FQGNSA, per germline. CDR3 amino acids: CASSLVGGVYTEAFF. For the CDR3, the DNA is TGTGCCAGCAGCTTAGTGGGAGGGGTGTACACTGAAGCTTTCTTT.